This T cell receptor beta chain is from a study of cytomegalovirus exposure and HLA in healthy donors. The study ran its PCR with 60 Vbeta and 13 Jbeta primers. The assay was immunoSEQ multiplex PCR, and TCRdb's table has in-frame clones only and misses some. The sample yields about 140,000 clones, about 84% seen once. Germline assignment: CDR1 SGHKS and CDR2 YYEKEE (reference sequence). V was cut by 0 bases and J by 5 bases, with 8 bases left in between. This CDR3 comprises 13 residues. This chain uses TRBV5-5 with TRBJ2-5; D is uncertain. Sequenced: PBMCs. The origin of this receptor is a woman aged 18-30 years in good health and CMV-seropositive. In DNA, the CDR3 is TGTGCCAGCAGCTTGGCCCCCCGGGAGACCCAGTACTTC. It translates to CASSLAPRETQYF.